Following are 14 T cell receptor beta chains from one sample sequenced in a study of Ad26.COV2.S vaccination and SARS-CoV-2 variants. Sequenced by immunoSEQ multiplex PCR; TCRdb stores in-frame clones only, minus some. This table has 300,000 to 450,000 clones, approximately 85% appearing once. Treatment reported: 15 to 20 received Ad26.COV2.S at low or high dose, single or two shots; 5 received placebo; per-sample allocation not given. Each sample was drawn 63 days after the first injection (of vaccine or placebo). The specimen comprised peripheral blood, sampled in a trial of Ad26.COV2.S vaccine versus placebo. All receptors come from a person between 18 and 65 years old who received the Ad26.COV2.S COVID-19 vaccine or a placebo.

This clone has just a few counts. V and J are TRBV30 and TRBJ1-1, with TRBD1 as a possible D gene (6 bases). Germline assignment: CDR1 GTSNPN and CDR2 SVGIG (reference sequence). Trimming left V 8 bases short and J 6 bases short, with 16 bases between. The CDR3 has 12 residues. The CDR3 spells CAGTRTVAEAFF. The CDR3 region has the DNA TGTGCCGGCACCCGGACAGTCGCTGAAGCTTTCTTT. Filled out from reference TRBV30 and TRBJ1-1, the complete variable domain reads SQTIHQWPATLVQPVGSPLSLECTVEGTSNPNLYWYRQAAGRGLQLLFYSVGIGQISSEVPQNLSASRPQDRQFILSSKKLLLSDSGFYLCAGTRTVAEAFFGQGTRLTVV.

The CDR3 spells CASGGQGAMSTEAFF. CDR3 nucleotides: TGTGCTAGTGGAGGACAGGGGGCTATGAGCACTGAAGCTTTCTTT. The rearrangement joins TRBV12-5 to TRBJ1-1; 11 bases line up with TRBD1. The CDR3 loop spans 15 amino acids. J lost 4 bases, V lost 6 bases, and 7 bases had no gene match. Per germline, CDR1 LGHNT and CDR2 FRNRAP.

The chain is built from TRBV7-2 and TRBJ2-3; 11 bases match TRBD2. The germline V gene encodes CDR1 SGHTA and CDR2 FQGNSA. With 5 bases clipped from V and 4 bases from J, the junction kept 5 bases outside the gene matches. The CDR3 is made up of 15 amino acids. This CDR3 reads CASSLSGRASDTQYF. DNA of the CDR3: TGTGCCAGCAGCCTTAGCGGGAGGGCCTCAGATACGCAGTATTTT.

The chain joins TRBV20-1 to TRBJ2-5, with 12 bases aligning to TRBD1. The junction had 13 bases not matched to a gene; V was cut back by 3 bases and J by 2 bases. This CDR3 has 18 residues. Per the germline V gene, CDR1 is DFQATT and CDR2 is SNEGSKA (reference sequence). The CDR3 protein is CSASPGGQGARGQETQYF. In DNA form, the CDR3 reads TGCAGTGCTAGTCCCGGGGGACAGGGGGCCCGTGGGCAAGAGACCCAGTACTTC.

The chain recombines TRBV28 with TRBJ1-6; D is perhaps TRBD1 (5 bases). The CDR3 is 16 amino acids. The V gene's germline CDR1 is MDHEN and CDR2 SYDVKM. V lost 5 bases and J 7 bases, leaving 18 bases between the germline ends. In DNA form, the CDR3 reads TGTGCCAGCAGTCAACGTGGGGGAAGTCGGAATTCACCCCTCCACTTT. Translation: CASSQRGGSRNSPLHF.

This clone was counted many times. This chain joins TRBV11-2 and TRBJ2-7, with TRBD2 matching over 8 bases. Germline V gives CDR1 SGHAT, CDR2 FQNNGV. CDR3 length equals 16 residues. After removal of 6 bases from V and 1 base from J, the junction contained 11 bases not matched to a gene. This CDR3 reads CASRKLRGRTSYEQYF. The CDR3 DNA reads as TGTGCCAGCAGGAAACTGCGCGGGAGGACGTCCTACGAGCAGTACTTC.

This clone was seen a handful of times. The chain has TRBV6-5 and TRBJ2-1, with 8 bases fitting TRBD1. Germline V gene data show CDR1 as MNHEY and CDR2 as SVGAGI. The length of the CDR3 is 15 residues. J gave up 3 bases and V 6 bases, and 7 bases lay outside the gene matches. The CDR3 sequence: CASSRGQENYNEQFF. CDR3 bases: TGTGCCAGCAGCCGGGGACAGGAGAACTACAATGAGCAGTTCTTC.

The rearrangement joins TRBV5-4 to TRBJ2-1; D possibly corresponds to TRBD1 (5 bases). The germline V gene encodes CDR1 SGHNT and CDR2 YYREEE (reference sequence). V gave up 2 bases and J gave up 9 bases, with 21 bases separating them. This CDR3 is 16 amino acids long. As DNA, the CDR3 is TGTGCCAGCAGCTTAGGGGCCACAGGTGGCTTTCCTGAGCAGTTCTTC. It encodes CASSLGATGGFPEQFF.

This chain uses TRBV7-2 with TRBJ2-7, with 10 bases fitting TRBD1. This CDR3 comprises 14 residues. The V segment lost 5 bases and the J segment 4 bases; nucleotides outside the gene matches: 5. Germline V CDR1 and CDR2: SGHTA, FQGNSA. The CDR3 is CASSPDRGQYEQYF. For the CDR3, the DNA is TGTGCCAGCAGCCCCGACAGGGGGCAGTACGAGCAGTACTTC.

This clone was seen more than once but under ten times. The chain carries TRBV7-6 and TRBJ2-7; D uncertain. The CDR3 consists of 15 residues. CDR1 is SGHVS and CDR2 is FNYEAQ in the germline V gene. V lost 4 bases and J 6 bases, leaving 19 bases between the germline ends. Here the CDR3 DNA reads TGTGCCAGCAGCTCAGAGAATTTTTTTCTTGGCGAGCAGTACTTC. This gives the protein CASSSENFFLGEQYF.

The chain combines TRBV7-9 with TRBJ1-6, with a weak D call TRBD1 (6 bases). The CDR3 has 15 amino acids. Deletions cut 6 bases from V and 10 bases from J, with 19 bases between. CDR1 and CDR2 from the germline V gene are SEHNR and FQNEAQ (reference sequence). The CDR3 DNA sequence: TGTGCCAGCAGTTCTGGGCAGGGGTTAAGATCACCCCTCCACTTT. Its translation: CASSSGQGLRSPLHF.

This sequence joins TRBV4-3 and TRBJ1-1; 7 nucleotides agree with TRBD1. Trimming took 1 base from V and 6 from J; bases not matched to a gene: 14. The CDR3 runs to 17 residues. Germline-derived CDR1 and CDR2 are LGHNA and YSLEER. The CDR3 sequence is CASSQVRGTDASAEAFF. The DNA for the CDR3 is TGCGCCAGCAGCCAAGTTAGGGGGACAGACGCATCCGCTGAAGCTTTCTTT.

The V gene is TRBV9, the J gene TRBJ1-1; tentative D call: TRBD1 (6 bases). Germline CDR1 SGDLS, CDR2 YYNGEE. The CDR3 consists of 15 residues. Trimming pared 3 bases from V and 3 bases from J, leaving 15 bases between. CDR3 sequence: CASSGRWGQDTEAFF. DNA for the CDR3: TGTGCCAGCAGCGGGCGGTGGGGGCAGGACACTGAAGCTTTCTTT.

The rearrangement links TRBV4-3 to TRBJ1-3; the D is unclear. The CDR3 covers 15 residues. Germline V lookup: CDR1 LGHNA, CDR2 YSLEER. V was pared by 0 bases and J by 7 bases, with 13 bases between. In nucleotides, the CDR3 is TGCGCCAGCAGCCAAGATTTAGTGGAGAGGAACACCATATATTTT. Its protein product is CASSQDLVERNTIYF.